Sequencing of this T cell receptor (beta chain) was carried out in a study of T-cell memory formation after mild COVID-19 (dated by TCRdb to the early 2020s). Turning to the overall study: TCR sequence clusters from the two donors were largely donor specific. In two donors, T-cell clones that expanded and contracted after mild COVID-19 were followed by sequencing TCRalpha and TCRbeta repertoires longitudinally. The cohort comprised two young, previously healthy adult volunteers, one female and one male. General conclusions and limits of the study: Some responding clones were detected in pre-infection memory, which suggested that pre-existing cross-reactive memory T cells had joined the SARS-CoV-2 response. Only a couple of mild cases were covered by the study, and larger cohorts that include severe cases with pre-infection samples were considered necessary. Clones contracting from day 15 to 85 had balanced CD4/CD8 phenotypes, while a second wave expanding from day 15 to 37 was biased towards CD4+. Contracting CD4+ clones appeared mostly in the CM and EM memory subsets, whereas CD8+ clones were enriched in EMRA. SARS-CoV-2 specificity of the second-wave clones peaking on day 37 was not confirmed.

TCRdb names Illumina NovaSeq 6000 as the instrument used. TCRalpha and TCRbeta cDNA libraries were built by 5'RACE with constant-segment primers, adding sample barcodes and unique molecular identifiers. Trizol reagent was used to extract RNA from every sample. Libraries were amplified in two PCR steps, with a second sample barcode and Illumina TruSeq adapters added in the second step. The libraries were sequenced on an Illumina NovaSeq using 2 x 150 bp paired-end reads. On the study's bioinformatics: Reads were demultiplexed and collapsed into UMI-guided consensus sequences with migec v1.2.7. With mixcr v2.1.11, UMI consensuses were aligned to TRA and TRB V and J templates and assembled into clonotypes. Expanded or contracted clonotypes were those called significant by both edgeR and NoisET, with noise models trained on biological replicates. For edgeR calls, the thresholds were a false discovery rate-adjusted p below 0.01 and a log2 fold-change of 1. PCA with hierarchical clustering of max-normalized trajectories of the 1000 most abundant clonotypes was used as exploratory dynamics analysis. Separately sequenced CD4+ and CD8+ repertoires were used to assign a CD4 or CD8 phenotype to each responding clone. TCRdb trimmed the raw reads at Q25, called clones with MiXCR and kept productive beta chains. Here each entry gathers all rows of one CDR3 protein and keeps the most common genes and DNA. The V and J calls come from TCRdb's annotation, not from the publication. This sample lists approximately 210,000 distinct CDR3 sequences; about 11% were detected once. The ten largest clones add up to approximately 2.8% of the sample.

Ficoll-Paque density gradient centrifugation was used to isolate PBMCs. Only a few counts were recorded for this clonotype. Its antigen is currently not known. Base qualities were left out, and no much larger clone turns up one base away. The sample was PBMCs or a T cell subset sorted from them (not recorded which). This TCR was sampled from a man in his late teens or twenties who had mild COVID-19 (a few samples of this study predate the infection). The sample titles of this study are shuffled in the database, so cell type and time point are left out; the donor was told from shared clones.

The nucleotide sequence reads as follows: TGTGCCAGCAGCGCGCACGGACAGGGGGCGGTAGCCAAAAACATTCAGTACTTC. The resulting protein is CASSAHGQGAVAKNIQYF. The sequence links TRBV7-2 to TRBJ2-4; 11 middle bases align to TRBD1. The CDR3, cysteine through phenylalanine, is 18 amino acids long. The CDR3 DNA has 54 bases and is translated from base 1. CDR1 and CDR2 (SGHTA, FQGNSA) derive from the germline V gene. Germline trimming: 5 bases from V, 0 bases from J; junction bases outside gene matches: 9.